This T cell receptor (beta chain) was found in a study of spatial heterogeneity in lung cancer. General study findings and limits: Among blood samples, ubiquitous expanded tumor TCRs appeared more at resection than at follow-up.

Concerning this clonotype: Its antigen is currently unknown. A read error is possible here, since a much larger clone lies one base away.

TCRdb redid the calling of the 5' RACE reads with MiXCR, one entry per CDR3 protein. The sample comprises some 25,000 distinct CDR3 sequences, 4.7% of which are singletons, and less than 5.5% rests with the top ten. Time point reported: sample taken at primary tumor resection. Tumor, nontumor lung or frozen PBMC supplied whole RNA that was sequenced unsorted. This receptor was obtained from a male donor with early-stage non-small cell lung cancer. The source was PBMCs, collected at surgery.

CDR3 DNA sequence: TGCAGTGCCCCAAGCGGGCAGGGGGGCAATCAGCTCCAGCATTTT. Translating gives CSAPSGQGGNQLQHF. The genes are TRBV20-1 and TRBJ1-5; 7 positions agree with TRBD1. The CDR3 length is 15 residues. The germline CDR1 and CDR2 sequences are DFQATT and SNEGSKA (reference sequence).